Presented here are 23 T cell receptor beta chains from one specimen sequenced in a study of glioma-infiltrating T cells. Using RNA template, CDR3s of TCR alpha and beta were amplified with iRepertoire arm-PCR. TCRdb re-called the multiplex PCR reads through MiXCR, storing one row per CDR3 protein. Among some 85,000 distinct CDR3 sequences listed, 20% to 25% were seen once. Sequenced: glioma tissue, nonneoplastic brain tissue, or PBMCs (not recorded which). These receptors were collected from a human donor with low-grade glioma or glioblastoma, undergoing nonglioma brain surgery, or in good health (not recorded which).

Note on this clonotype: No conserved phenylalanine or tryptophan ends this CDR3, so it is likely a read error. V usage is TRBV5-1 and J usage is TRBJ1-2; 10 positions match TRBD1. CDR1 and CDR2 from the germline V gene are SGHRS and YFSETQ. V trimming: 0 bases; J trimming: 0 bases; junction bases outside the gene matches: 5. CDR3 length equals 17 residues. CDR3 bases: TGCGCCAGCAGCTTGGGTTCCGGGACAGGGGCTAACTATGGCTACACCATC. Protein: CASSLGSGTGANYGYTI.

V is TRBV11-2 and J is TRBJ2-7; D possibly corresponds to TRBD1 (5 bases). The CDR3 runs to 14 residues. The ends were cut back, 4 bases at V and 7 bases at J, with 17 bases in the middle. CDR1 SGHAT and CDR2 FQNNGV come from the germline V gene. The CDR3 DNA reads TGTGCCAGCAGCTCAAGTCAGGGTCTGCGGGAGCAGTACTTC. Encoded protein: CASSSSQGLREQYF.

Details on this clonotype: Given a much more abundant clone one base away, this may be a read error. V gene TRBV28 combines with J gene TRBJ2-6; D remains unclear. Trimming removed 0 bases at V and 5 bases at J, with 17 bases between. This CDR3 spans 18 amino acids. Germline CDR1 reads MDHEN; CDR2 reads SYDVKM. CDR3 DNA sequence: TGTGCCAGCAGTTTATGGTCGGCAGATACGTCTTGGGCCAACGTCCTGACTTTC. Protein product: CASSLWSADTSWANVLTF.

This clonotype came up many times. The chain recombines TRBV7-6 with TRBJ1-1, with 9 positions matching TRBD1. This CDR3 contains 15 residues. V lost 1 base, J lost 6 bases, and 6 bases stayed unmatched. From germline, CDR1 is SGHVS and CDR2 FNYEAQ. This chain's CDR3 is CASSLVGTGISEAFF. Here the CDR3 DNA reads TGTGCCAGCAGCTTAGTGGGGACAGGGATCTCTGAAGCTTTCTTT.

This clonotype has at least ten counts. This sequence joins TRBV6-1 and TRBJ1-5; tentatively, D is TRBD1 (5 bases). V gave up 5 bases and J gave up 2 bases, with 13 bases separating them. Germline CDR1 reads MNHNS; CDR2 reads SASEGT. The CDR3 is made up of 15 amino acids. The CDR3 region is CASSLGVAGNQPQHF. As DNA, the CDR3 is TGTGCCAGCAGTTTAGGGGTTGCCGGCAATCAGCCCCAGCATTTT.

In this sample, this clonotype turned up a few times. The chain carries TRBV3-1 and TRBJ2-7; 8 nucleotides match TRBD1. The ends lost 4 bases at V and 6 bases at J; junction bases unmatched: 8. The CDR3 is 14 residues long. The germline gives CDR1 LGHDT, CDR2 YNNKEL (reference sequence). The CDR3 DNA reads TGTGCCAGCAGCCGGGGCAGGGGGCTTTCCGAGCAGTACTTC. Protein product: CASSRGRGLSEQYF.

This clonotype has ten or more counts. The rearrangement uses TRBV20-1 and TRBJ2-3, with a tentative D call TRBD2 (5 bases). This CDR3 spans 14 amino acids. Trimming removed 6 bases at V and 1 base at J, with 14 bases between. The germline CDR1 and CDR2 sequences are DFQATT and SNEGSKA (reference sequence). The CDR3 DNA reads TGCAGTGCCGAAGGCGGGTTGGGCACAGATACGCAGTATTTT. Residues: CSAEGGLGTDTQYF.

In regard to this clonotype: A clone one base away is much larger, so this may be a read error. V and J are TRBV27 and TRBJ1-2, with TRBD1 matching over 8 bases. Unmatched junction bases numbered 7, after V lost 3 bases and J lost 4 bases. Germline V CDR1 and CDR2: MNHEY, SMNVEV (reference sequence). The CDR3 contains 15 residues. The CDR3, as DNA: TGTGCCAGCAGTTTTACTACGGGACAGGCCTATGGCTACACCTTC. Translated: CASSFTTGQAYGYTF.

This clonotype came up a few times. This sequence joins TRBV18 and TRBJ1-6, with D hard to call. Germline V lookup: CDR1 KGHSH, CDR2 LQKENI. The V gene lost 3 bases and the J gene lost 7 bases, with 13 bases spanning the gap. The CDR3 length is 15 residues. The CDR3 nucleotides are TGTGCCAGCTCACCCCCTCGGGGATTAAATTCACCCCTCCACTTT. Translation gives CASSPPRGLNSPLHF.

This clonotype was detected ten times or more. The rearrangement uses TRBV29-1 and TRBJ2-7; 10 nucleotides agree with TRBD2. The germline V gene has CDR1 SQVTM and CDR2 ANQGSEA. V was clipped by 4 bases and J by 3 bases; unmatched bases: 0. The CDR3 spans 12 residues. DNA for the CDR3: TGCAGCGTTGGGACTAGCGGCTACGAGCAGTACTTC. It encodes CSVGTSGYEQYF.

Ten or more counts support this clonotype. The chain carries TRBV6-6 and TRBJ1-2; weak D call: TRBD1 (6 bases). The germline gives CDR1 MNHNY, CDR2 SVGAGI (reference sequence). This CDR3 has 16 amino acids. V lost 0 bases to trimming and J lost 8 bases, with 19 bases between them. In DNA, the CDR3 is TGTGCCAGCAGTTACTCGATCATGACGGGGGCAAGGGGCTACACCTTC. Residues: CASSYSIMTGARGYTF.

This clonotype was seen at least ten times. This rearrangement joins TRBV15 to TRBJ2-7; 9 nucleotides align to TRBD1. The length of the CDR3 is 19 residues. Trimming cost V 3 bases and J 2 bases; bases outside gene matches: 17. Germline CDR1 LNHNV, CDR2 YYDKDF (reference sequence). DNA of the CDR3: TGTGCCACCAGCAGGAAAACTCCGGGACAGGGCCTACAACCCTACGAGCAGTACTTC. Protein sequence: CATSRKTPGQGLQPYEQYF.

This clonotype was detected many times. V usage is TRBV2 and J usage is TRBJ1-6; 9 nucleotides agree with TRBD1. The V gene's germline CDR1 is SNHLY and CDR2 FYNNEI. The length of the CDR3 is 15 residues. Germline trimming cut 3 bases from V and 6 bases from J; bases unmatched to any gene: 3. The CDR3 nucleotides read TGTGCCAGCAGTGAGTGGACAGGGGTTAATTCACCCCTCCACTTT. Its translation: CASSEWTGVNSPLHF.

CDR3 coding DNA: TGTGCCAGCAGCCAAATAACGCAGCGGGAGACCCCCTACAATGAGCAGTTCTTC. Residues: CASSQITQRETPYNEQFF. This chain links TRBV3-1 with TRBJ2-1, with 8 bases identical to TRBD2. Germline V gene sequence: CDR1 LGHDT, CDR2 YNNKEL (reference sequence). The trim removed 2 bases at V and 2 bases at J, leaving 11 bases unmatched. The CDR3 covers 18 residues.

This clonotype was seen repeatedly, ten times or more. The rearrangement uses TRBV6-1 and TRBJ1-2; a possible D gene is TRBD1 (6 bases). V was pared by 8 bases and J by 4 bases, with 17 bases between. CDR1 is MNHNS and CDR2 is SASEGT in the germline V gene. The CDR3 is 14 residues long. The CDR3 here is CASWRGHLTYGYTF. CDR3 nucleotides: TGTGCCAGCTGGAGGGGACACCTCACCTATGGCTACACCTTC.

This clonotype has only a few counts. The chain is built from TRBV7-9 and TRBJ1-3; a possible D gene is TRBD1 (6 bases). The V and J ends lost 5 bases and 2 bases respectively, with 10 bases between them. CDR3 size: 14 residues. Germline values: CDR1 SEHNR, CDR2 FQNEAQ (reference sequence). The CDR3 region has the DNA TGTGCCAGCAGCACCGGACAGACTGGAAACACCATATATTTT. It is translated as CASSTGQTGNTIYF.

Turning to this clonotype: A much larger clone differs by one base, so this may be a read error. J is TRBJ1-1 and V is TRBV5-1, with a weak D call TRBD1 (5 bases). Germline V lookup: CDR1 SGHRS, CDR2 YFSETQ. CDR3 size: 13 residues. The CDR3 loop reads CASSLAGIAEASF. The CDR3, as DNA: TGCGCCAGCAGCTTGGCAGGGATCGCTGAAGCTTCCTTT. Full variable domain (outside the CDR3, taken from reference TRBV5-1 and TRBJ1-1): KAGVTQTPRYLIKTRGQQVTLSCSPISGHRSVSWYQQTPGQGLQFLFEYFSETQRNKGNFPGRFSGRQFSNSRSEMNVSTLELGDSALYLCASSLAGIAEASFGQGTRLTVV.

The rearrangement joins TRBV5-1 to TRBJ2-3; 7 bases match TRBD1. The CDR3 consists of 15 residues. V was pared by 4 bases and J by 5 bases, with 10 bases of the junction left unmatched. Germline assignment: CDR1 SGHRS and CDR2 YFSETQ. The CDR3 spells CASSAPGGRRDTQYF. For the CDR3, the DNA is TGCGCCAGCAGCGCCCCAGGGGGTCGTAGAGATACGCAGTATTTT.

In this sample, this clonotype turned up many times. V and J are TRBV2 and TRBJ1-5; maybe TRBD1 (5 bases). The CDR3 has 15 residues. The V end lost 3 bases, the J end lost 0 bases, and 9 bases lay between the germline ends. Germline values: CDR1 SNHLY, CDR2 FYNNEI. The CDR3 DNA follows: TGTGCCAGCAGTGACCAGGGAATTAGCAATCAGCCCCAGCATTTT. Protein product: CASSDQGISNQPQHF.

The chain is built from TRBV29-1 and TRBJ2-7, with 10 bases matching TRBD1. From germline, CDR1 is SQVTM and CDR2 ANQGSEA. V gave up 5 bases and J gave up 4 bases; unmatched junction bases: 11. The CDR3 runs 15 residues. CDR3 coding DNA: TGCAGCGTTTCCTCGCGGGACAGGGGCGAGTACGAGCAGTACTTC. It codes for CSVSSRDRGEYEQYF.

This clonotype was seen at least ten times. The chain combines TRBV20-1 with TRBJ2-7; 12 bases line up with TRBD2. Germline V CDR1 and CDR2: DFQATT, SNEGSKA (reference sequence). The CDR3 runs to 16 residues. V lost 0 bases, J lost 7 bases, and 10 bases stayed unmatched. The chain's CDR3 is CSARDPRLAGEGEQYF. CDR3 DNA sequence: TGCAGTGCTAGAGACCCCAGACTAGCGGGAGAGGGAGAGCAGTACTTC.

This clonotype was seen at least ten times. The chain is built from TRBV4-1 and TRBJ2-5; 8 nucleotides line up with TRBD2. The ends lost 1 base at V and 5 bases at J; junction bases unmatched: 9. The CDR3 runs 16 residues. Germline CDR1 and CDR2: MGHRA and YSYEKL. CDR3 sequence reads: CASSQGRSGRPETQYF. CDR3 bases: TGCGCCAGCAGCCAAGGCCGAAGCGGGAGACCCGAGACCCAGTACTTC.

Notes on this clonotype: Just one base apart from a much larger clone, this may be a read error. The J gene is TRBJ2-3, the V gene TRBV2, with TRBD1 matching 7 bases. Germline loops: CDR1 SNHLY, CDR2 FYNNEI. The CDR3 is made up of 13 amino acids. J gave up 3 bases and V 11 bases, and 8 bases lay outside the gene matches. The CDR3 DNA follows: TGTGCCGACAGCCGACAGGGTACAGATACGCAGTATTTT. This translates into CADSRQGTDTQYF. The full variable domain, with the rest looked up from reference TRBV2 and TRBJ2-3, is EPEVTQTPSHQVTQMGQEVILRCVPISNHLYFYWYRQILGQKVEFLVSFYNNEISEKSEIFDDQFSVERPDGSNFTLKIRSTKLEDSAMYFCADSRQGTDTQYFGPGTRLTVL.